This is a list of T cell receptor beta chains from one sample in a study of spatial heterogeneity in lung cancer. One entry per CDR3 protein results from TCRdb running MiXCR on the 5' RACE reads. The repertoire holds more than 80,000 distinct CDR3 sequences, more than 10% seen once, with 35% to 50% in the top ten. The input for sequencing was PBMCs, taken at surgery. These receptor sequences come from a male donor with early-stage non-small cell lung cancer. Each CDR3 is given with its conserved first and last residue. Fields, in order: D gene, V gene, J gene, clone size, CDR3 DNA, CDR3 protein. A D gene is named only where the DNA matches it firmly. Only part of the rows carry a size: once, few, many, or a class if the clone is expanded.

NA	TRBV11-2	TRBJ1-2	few	TGTGCCAGCAGCTGGGGCCGGGCGAGTAGCTATGGCTACACCTTC	CASSWGRASSYGYTF
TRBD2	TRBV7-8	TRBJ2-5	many	TGTGCCAGCAGCCGACTAGCGGAAGAGACCCAGTACTTC	CASSRLAEETQYF
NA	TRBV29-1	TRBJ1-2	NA	TGCAGCGTTCGAACCGAAGAAGGGAACTATGGCTACACCTTC	CSVRTEEGNYGYTF
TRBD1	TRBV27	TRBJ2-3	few	TGTGCCAGCAGTTTAAACAGGGGCAGCACAGATACGCAGTATTTT	CASSLNRGSTDTQYF
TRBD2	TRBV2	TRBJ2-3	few	TGTGCCAGCAGTGACAGCGGGGGCCACATAATTAGCACAGATACGCAGTATTTT	CASSDSGGHIISTDTQYF
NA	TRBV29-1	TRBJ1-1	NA	TGCAGCGTTGGTAACTCTGTGAACACTGAAGCTTTCTTT	CSVGNSVNTEAFF
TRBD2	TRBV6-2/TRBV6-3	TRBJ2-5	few	TGTGCCAGCAAACTGCCGAGAAACGAAGCCGGACTAGCGGGAGGGCCGGAGACCCAGTACTTC	CASKLPRNEAGLAGGPETQYF
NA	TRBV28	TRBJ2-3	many	TGTGCCAGCAGTTTCCCACTAGGGGCGGATACGCAGTATTTT	CASSFPLGADTQYF
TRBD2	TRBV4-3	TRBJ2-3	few	TGCGCCAGCAGCCAAGAGGGTCGGGAGGGCTCAGATACGCAGTATTTT	CASSQEGREGSDTQYF
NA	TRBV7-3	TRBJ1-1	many	TGTGCCAGCAGCTTAACAGGGACCACTGAAGCTTTCTTT	CASSLTGTTEAFF
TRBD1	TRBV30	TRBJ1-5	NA	TGTGCCTGGGGCGGACAGGGGGGTCAGCCCCAGCATTTT	CAWGGQGGQPQHF
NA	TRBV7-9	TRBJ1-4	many	TGTGCCAGCCGCCCGCGGGCCCTTGCAGGGAGTGAAAAACTGTTTTTT	CASRPRALAGSEKLFF
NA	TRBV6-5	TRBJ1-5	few	TGTGCCAGCAGTTACGCGGGGGCCAATCAGCCCCAGCATTTT	CASSYAGANQPQHF
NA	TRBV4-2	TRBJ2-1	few	TGTGCCAGCAGCCAAGATCTCCCCGGGAGTAACTTTGAGCAGTTCTTC	CASSQDLPGSNFEQFF
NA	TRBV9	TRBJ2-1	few	TGTGCCAGCAGCGTAGGGACAAACCTGGGGCAGAGCGAGCAGTTCTTC	CASSVGTNLGQSEQFF
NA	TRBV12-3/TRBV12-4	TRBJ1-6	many	TGTGCCAGCAGTCCGACGAGGGATTCACCCCTCCACTTT	CASSPTRDSPLHF
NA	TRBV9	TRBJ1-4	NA	TGTGCCAGCAGCCCTCACGTTGCAACTAATGAAAAACTGTTTTTT	CASSPHVATNEKLFF
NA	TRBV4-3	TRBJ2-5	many	TGCGCCAGCAGCCAGGCCGGACTCTCGCCCGGCGAGACCCAGTACTTC	CASSQAGLSPGETQYF
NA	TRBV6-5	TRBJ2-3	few	TGTGCCAGCAGCCCCCAATTTGGGCGAGCGACCGATACGCAGTATTTT	CASSPQFGRATDTQYF
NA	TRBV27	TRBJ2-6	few	TGTGCCAGCAGTTTATGGACCGACGAAGGGGCCAACGTCCTGACTTTC	CASSLWTDEGANVLTF
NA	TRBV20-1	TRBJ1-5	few	TGCAGTGCTAGAGCAGGTGATCAGCCCCAGCATTTT	CSARAGDQPQHF
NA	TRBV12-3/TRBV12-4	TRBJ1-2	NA	TGTGCCAGCACCCTGGGCCGGGACTACTATGGCTACACCTTC	CASTLGRDYYGYTF
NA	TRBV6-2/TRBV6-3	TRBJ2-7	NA	TGTGCCAGCAGTTACCCCCCCAGTGACGAGCAGTACTTC	CASSYPPSDEQYF
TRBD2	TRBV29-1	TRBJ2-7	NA	TGCAGCGTACGACATGGCCTAGCGGGATCCCACGAGCAGTACTTC	CSVRHGLAGSHEQYF
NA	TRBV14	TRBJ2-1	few	TGTGCCAGCAGCGCTCCGCGAGCGGGTTCCTACAATGAGCAGTTCTTC	CASSAPRAGSYNEQFF
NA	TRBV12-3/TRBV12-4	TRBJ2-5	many	TGTGCCAGCAGTTTCCGTACTCAGGAGACCCAGTACTTC	CASSFRTQETQYF
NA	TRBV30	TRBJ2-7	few	TGTGCCTGGATCTCGGATATTGAAGGGATGGAGCAGTACTTC	CAWISDIEGMEQYF
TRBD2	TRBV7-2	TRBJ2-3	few	TGTGCCAGCAGCTTCGGGGGACTAGCGGGAGATGATACGCAGTATTTT	CASSFGGLAGDDTQYF
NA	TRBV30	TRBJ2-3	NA	TGTGCCTGGAGTGTGAGGGTAGGGACGCAGTATTTT	CAWSVRVGTQYF
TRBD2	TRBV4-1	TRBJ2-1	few	TGCGCCAGCAGCCAAAGGTCACTAGCGGCCTACAATGAGCAGTTCTTC	CASSQRSLAAYNEQFF
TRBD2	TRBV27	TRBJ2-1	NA	TGTGCCAGCAGTCCTAGCGGGGTCAATGAGCAGTTCTTC	CASSPSGVNEQFF
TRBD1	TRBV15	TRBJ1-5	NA	TGTGCCACCAGCACCTTACAGGGGGCCGGCAATCAGCCCCAGCATTTT	CATSTLQGAGNQPQHF
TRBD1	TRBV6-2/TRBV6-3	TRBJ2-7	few	TGTGCCAGCAGCTCCGACAGGGGGTTCTACGAGCAGTACTTC	CASSSDRGFYEQYF
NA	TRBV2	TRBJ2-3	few	TGTGCCAGCGGGATACGGCAGGTAGCGGATACGCAGTATTTT	CASGIRQVADTQYF
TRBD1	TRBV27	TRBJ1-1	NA	TGTGCCAGCAGTGCAGGACAGGGGCTGGACACTGAAGCTTTCTTT	CASSAGQGLDTEAFF
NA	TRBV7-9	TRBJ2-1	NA	TGTGCCAGCAGCTTAGTTCTGGGCCACAATGAGCAGTTCTTC	CASSLVLGHNEQFF
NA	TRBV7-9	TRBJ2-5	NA	TGTGCCAGCAGTTATTCCCCCCGTGAGACCACGAAGACCCAGTACTTC	CASSYSPRETTKTQYF
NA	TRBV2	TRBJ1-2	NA	TGTGCCAGCAGTGCAGGGGCACCTAACTATGGCTACACCTTC	CASSAGAPNYGYTF
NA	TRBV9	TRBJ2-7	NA	TGTGCCAGCAGCGTAGGGGCAGGCTTATACGAGCAGTACTTC	CASSVGAGLYEQYF
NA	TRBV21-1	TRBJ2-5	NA	TGTGCCAGCAGCAAAGACCCAATCCAGACTAGCGGGAGGGACGAAGAGACCCAGTACTTC	CASSKDPIQTSGRDEETQYF
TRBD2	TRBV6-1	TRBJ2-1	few	TGTGCCAGCAGTGAAGCCAGCGGGAGGGCCTTGAGCTCCTACAATGAGCAGTTCTTC	CASSEASGRALSSYNEQFF
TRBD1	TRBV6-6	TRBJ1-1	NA	TGTGCCAGCAGCCACAACCCAGGGGGTTTGAACACTGAAGCTTTCTTT	CASSHNPGGLNTEAFF
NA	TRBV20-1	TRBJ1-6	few	TGCAGTGCTAGAGATGGTCGGGGCCATAATTCACCCCTCCACTTT	CSARDGRGHNSPLHF
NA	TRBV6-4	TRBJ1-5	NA	TGTGCCAGCAGTGCCCCGGGACACGGGAGCAATCAGCCCCAGCATTTT	CASSAPGHGSNQPQHF
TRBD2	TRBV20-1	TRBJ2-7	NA	TGCAGTGCTAGTTCGGGGGGTTCCTACGAGCAGTACTTC	CSASSGGSYEQYF
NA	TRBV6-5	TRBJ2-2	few	TGTGCCAGCAGGGCGACTACCGCTTCCCCGGAGCTGTTTTTT	CASRATTASPELFF
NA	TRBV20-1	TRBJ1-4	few	TGCAGTGCTAGGACCCGCCAGAGACAAGAACTGTTTTTT	CSARTRQRQELFF
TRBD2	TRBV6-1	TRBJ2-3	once	TGTGCCAGCAGTGTCGGCGGGAGCGCCCTCGCCACAGATACGCAGTATTTT	CASSVGGSALATDTQYF
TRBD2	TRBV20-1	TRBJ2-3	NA	TGCAGTGCTAGTGCAGTAGCGGGGCCCACAGATACGCAGTATTTT	CSASAVAGPTDTQYF
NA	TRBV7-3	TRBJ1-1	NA	TGTGCCAGCAGCTCCACCGGGACAATCATGAACACTGAAGCTTTCTTT	CASSSTGTIMNTEAFF
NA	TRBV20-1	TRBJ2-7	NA	TGCAGTGCTAGCAGTGCAGGGGGGCCTTACGAGCAGTACTTC	CSASSAGGPYEQYF
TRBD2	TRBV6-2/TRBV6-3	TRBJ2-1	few	TGTGCCAGCACGAACTACAGGACTAGCGGGCGTTTGGGCTATGAGCAGTTCTTC	CASTNYRTSGRLGYEQFF
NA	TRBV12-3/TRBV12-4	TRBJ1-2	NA	TGTGCCAGCAGCGTTGGACAGTTAAGGGGCTACACCTTC	CASSVGQLRGYTF
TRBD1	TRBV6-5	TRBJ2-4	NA	TGTGCCAGCAGGAGACAGGGAGTTAACATTCAGTACTTC	CASRRQGVNIQYF
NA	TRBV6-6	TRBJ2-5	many	TGTGCCAGCAGTTACAGTGACGAGACCCAGTACTTC	CASSYSDETQYF